This entry features one T cell receptor beta chain sequence. Its target is unknown. The length of the CDR3 is 12 residues. V was trimmed by 5 bases and J by 3 bases, leaving 8 bases between them. Germline V gene lookup returns CDR1 KGHSH and CDR2 LQKENI. This entry belongs to a study of lymphopenia after photon versus proton radiotherapy. Study-level points and caveats: Relative stability marked proton patients; photon patients lost diversity and naive cells. Authors raise, but do not show, better survival with proton therapy. Post-nadir diversity loss with photons came from oligoclonal expansion, particularly CD8+ Temra cells.

Sequencing was performed with immunoSEQ multiplex PCR; in TCRdb, only in-frame clones are kept and a portion is missing. The sample records tens of thousands of clones, around 88% being singletons. The V gene is TRBV18, the J gene TRBJ2-7; a weak D match, TRBD2 (6 bases). The source is a man aged 40-49 years with gastric cancer. The specimen was peripheral blood, collected from a patient treated with photon-based radiotherapy. The CDR3 region is CASSWGGYEQYF. Here the CDR3 DNA reads TGTGCCAGCTCATGGGGAGGCTACGAGCAGTACTTC.